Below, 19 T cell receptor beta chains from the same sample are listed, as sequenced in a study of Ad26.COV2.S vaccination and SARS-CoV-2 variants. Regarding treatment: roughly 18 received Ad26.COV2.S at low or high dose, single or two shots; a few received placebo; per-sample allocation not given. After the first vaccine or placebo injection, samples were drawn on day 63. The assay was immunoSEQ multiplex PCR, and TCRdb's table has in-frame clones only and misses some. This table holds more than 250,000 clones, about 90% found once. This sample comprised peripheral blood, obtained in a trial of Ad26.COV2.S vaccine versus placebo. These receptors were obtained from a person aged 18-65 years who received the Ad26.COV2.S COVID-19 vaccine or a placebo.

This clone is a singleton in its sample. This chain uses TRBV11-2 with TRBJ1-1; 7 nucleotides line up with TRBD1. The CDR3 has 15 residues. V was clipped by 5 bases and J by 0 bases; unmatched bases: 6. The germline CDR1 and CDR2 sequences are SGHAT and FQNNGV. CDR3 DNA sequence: TGTGCCAGCAGCACGCCACAGGGGCTGAACACTGAAGCTTTCTTT. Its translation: CASSTPQGLNTEAFF.

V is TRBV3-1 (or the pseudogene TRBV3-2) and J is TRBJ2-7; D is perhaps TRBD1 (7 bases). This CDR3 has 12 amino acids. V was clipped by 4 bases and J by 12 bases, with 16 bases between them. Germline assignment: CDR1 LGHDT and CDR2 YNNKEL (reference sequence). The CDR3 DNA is TGTGCCAGCAGCCCCTCCCAGGGGGGCTTGTACTTC. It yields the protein CASSPSQGGLYF.

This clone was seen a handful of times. The CDR3 coding sequence is TGCGCCAGCAGCTTGGGGGACAGGGGTGCGGAGACCCAGTACTTC. Translating it yields CASSLGDRGAETQYF. This sequence joins TRBV5-1 and TRBJ2-5, with 10 positions matching TRBD1. V shed 0 bases, J shed 5 bases, and the junction held 4 bases outside the gene matches. The germline V gene has CDR1 SGHRS and CDR2 YFSETQ. The CDR3 has 15 amino acids.

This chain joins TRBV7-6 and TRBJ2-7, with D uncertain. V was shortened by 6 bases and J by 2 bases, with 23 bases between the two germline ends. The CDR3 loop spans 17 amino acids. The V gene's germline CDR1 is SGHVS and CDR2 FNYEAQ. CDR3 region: CASSLEPGLIYPYEQYF. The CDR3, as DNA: TGTGCCAGCAGTCTCGAACCGGGCCTCATTTACCCCTACGAGCAGTACTTC. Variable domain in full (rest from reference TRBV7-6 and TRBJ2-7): GAGVSQSPRYKVTKRGQDVALRCDPISGHVSLYWYRQALGQGPEFLTYFNYEAQQDKSGLPNDRFSAERPEGSISTLTIQRTEQRDSAMYRCASSLEPGLIYPYEQYFGPGTRLTVT.

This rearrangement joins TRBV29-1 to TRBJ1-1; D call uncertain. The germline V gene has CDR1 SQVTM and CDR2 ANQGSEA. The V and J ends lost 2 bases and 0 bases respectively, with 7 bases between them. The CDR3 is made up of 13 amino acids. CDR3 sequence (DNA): TGCAGCGTTGAACGGCGGCTGAACACTGAAGCTTTCTTT. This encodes CSVERRLNTEAFF. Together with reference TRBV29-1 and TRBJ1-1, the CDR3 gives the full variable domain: SAVISQKPSRDICQRGTSLTIQCQVDSQVTMMFWYRQQPGQSLTLIATANQGSEATYESGFVIDKFPISRPNLTFSTLTVSNMSPEDSSIYLCSVERRLNTEAFFGQGTRLTVV.

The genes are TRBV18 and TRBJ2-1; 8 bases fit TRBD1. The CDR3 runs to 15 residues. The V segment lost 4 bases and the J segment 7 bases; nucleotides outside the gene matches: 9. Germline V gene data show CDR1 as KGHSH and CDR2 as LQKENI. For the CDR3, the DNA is TGTGCCAGCTCACTCCCGGGACAGGAATGGAATGAGCAGTTCTTC. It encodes CASSLPGQEWNEQFF.

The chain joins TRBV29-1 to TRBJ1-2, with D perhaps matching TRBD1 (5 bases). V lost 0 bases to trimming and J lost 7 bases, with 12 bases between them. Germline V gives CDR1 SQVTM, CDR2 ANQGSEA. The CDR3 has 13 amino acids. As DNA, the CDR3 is TGCAGCGTTGAAGAGAGGGACCTAGGTGGCTACACCTTC. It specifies CSVEERDLGGYTF.

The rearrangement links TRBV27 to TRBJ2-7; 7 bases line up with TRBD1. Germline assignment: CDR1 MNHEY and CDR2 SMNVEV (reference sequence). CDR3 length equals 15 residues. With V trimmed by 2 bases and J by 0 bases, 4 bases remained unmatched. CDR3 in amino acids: CASSLTGTVSYEQYF. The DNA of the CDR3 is TGTGCCAGCAGTTTAACAGGGACAGTCTCCTACGAGCAGTACTTC.

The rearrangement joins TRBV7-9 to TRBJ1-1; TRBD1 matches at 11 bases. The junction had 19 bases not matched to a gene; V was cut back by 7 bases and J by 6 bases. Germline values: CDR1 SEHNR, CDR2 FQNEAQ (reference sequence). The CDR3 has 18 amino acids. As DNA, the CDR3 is TGTGCCAGCATTCTACCGGCTGGACAGGGGGCGATAACCGCTGAAGCTTTCTTT. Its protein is CASILPAGQGAITAEAFF.

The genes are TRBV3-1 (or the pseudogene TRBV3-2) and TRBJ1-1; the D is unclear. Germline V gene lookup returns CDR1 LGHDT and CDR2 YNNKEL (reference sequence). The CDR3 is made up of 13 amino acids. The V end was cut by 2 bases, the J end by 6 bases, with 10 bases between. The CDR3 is CASSQFGSPEAFF. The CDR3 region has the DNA TGTGCCAGCAGCCAATTCGGGAGTCCTGAAGCTTTCTTT.

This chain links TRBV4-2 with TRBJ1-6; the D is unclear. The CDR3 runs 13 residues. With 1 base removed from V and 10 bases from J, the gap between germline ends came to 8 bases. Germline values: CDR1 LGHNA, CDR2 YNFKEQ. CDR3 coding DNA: TGTGCCAGCAGCCAAGTCAAGGGCTCACCCCTCCACTTT. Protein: CASSQVKGSPLHF.

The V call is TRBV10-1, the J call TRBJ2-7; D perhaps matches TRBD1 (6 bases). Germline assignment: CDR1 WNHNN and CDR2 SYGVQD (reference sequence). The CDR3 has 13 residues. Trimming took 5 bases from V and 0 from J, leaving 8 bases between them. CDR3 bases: TGCGCCAGCAGTCAACAGGGCTCCTACGAGCAGTACTTC. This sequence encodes CASSQQGSYEQYF.

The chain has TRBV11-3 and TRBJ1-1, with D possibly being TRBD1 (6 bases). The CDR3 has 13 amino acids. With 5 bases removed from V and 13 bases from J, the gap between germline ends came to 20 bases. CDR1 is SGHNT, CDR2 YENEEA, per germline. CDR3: CASSPIPTGVVFF. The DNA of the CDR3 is TGTGCCAGCAGCCCGATCCCGACAGGAGTTGTTTTCTTT.

The CDR3 DNA reads as TGTGCCAGCAGTCGTGGGGACAACTATGGCTACACCTTC. It specifies CASSRGDNYGYTF. This chain links TRBV6-2 or TRBV6-3 with TRBJ1-2, with D tentatively TRBD1 (5 bases). Germline lookup yields CDR1 MNHEY and CDR2 SVGEGT. The V end lost 5 bases, the J end lost 2 bases, and 9 bases lay between the germline ends. The CDR3 is 13 amino acids.

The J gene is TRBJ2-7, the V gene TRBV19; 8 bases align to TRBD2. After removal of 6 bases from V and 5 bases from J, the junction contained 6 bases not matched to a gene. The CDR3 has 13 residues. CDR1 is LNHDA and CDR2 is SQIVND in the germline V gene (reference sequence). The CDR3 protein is CASRPAGGDEQYF. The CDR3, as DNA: TGTGCCAGTAGACCCGCGGGGGGCGACGAGCAGTACTTC.

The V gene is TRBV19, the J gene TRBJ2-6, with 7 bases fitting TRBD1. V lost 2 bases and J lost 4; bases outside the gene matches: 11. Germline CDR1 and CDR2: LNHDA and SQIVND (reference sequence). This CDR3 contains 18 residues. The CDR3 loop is CASSIPGQPPSGANVLTF. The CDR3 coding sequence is TGTGCCAGTAGTATACCGGGACAGCCCCCGTCCGGGGCCAACGTCCTGACTTTC.

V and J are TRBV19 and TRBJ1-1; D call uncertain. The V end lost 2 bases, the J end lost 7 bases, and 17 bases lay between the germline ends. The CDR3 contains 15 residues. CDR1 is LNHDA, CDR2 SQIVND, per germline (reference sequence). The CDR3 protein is CASSIRSLGVLEAFF. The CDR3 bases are TGTGCCAGTAGTATAAGGAGCCTTGGGGTCCTTGAAGCTTTCTTT.

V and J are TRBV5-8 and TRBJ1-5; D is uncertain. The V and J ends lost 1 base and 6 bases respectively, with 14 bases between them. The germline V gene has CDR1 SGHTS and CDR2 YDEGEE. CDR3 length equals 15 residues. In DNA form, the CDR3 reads TGTGCCAGCAGCTTGCGGACCCAGAGGGTTCAGCCCCAGCATTTT. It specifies CASSLRTQRVQPQHF.

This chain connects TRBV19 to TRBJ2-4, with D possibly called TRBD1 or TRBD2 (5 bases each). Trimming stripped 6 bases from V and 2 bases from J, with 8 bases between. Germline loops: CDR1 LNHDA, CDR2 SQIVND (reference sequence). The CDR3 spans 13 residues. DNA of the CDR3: TGTGCCAGTAGAGAGGGGCCCAAAAACATTCAGTACTTC. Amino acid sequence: CASREGPKNIQYF.